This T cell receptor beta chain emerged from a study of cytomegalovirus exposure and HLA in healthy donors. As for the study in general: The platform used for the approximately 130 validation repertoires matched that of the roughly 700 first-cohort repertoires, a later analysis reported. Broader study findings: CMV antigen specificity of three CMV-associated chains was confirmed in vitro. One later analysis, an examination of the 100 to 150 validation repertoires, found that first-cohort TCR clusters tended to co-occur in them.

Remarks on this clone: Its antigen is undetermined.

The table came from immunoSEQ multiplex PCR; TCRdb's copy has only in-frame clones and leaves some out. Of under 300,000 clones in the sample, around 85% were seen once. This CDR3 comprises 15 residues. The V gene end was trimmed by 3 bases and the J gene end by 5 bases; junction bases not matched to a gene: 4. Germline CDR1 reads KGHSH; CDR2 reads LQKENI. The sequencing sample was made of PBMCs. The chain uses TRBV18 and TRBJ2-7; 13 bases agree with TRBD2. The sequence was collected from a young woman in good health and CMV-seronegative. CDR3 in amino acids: CASSPGLAGLDEQYF. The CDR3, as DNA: TGTGCCAGCTCACCGGGACTAGCGGGATTGGACGAGCAGTACTTC.